These 26 T cell receptor beta chains came from one sample sequenced in a study of T cells in Graves' hyperthyroidism and ophthalmopathy. The TCR beta CDR3 regions underwent amplification using RNA transcripts as the source. A set of HTBI primers served as the primers for a first-round RT-PCR of the TCR CDR3. From the multiplex PCR reads, TCRdb called clonotypes with MiXCR, one entry per CDR3 protein. The table shows roughly 700,000 distinct CDR3 sequences, with roughly 32% occurring only once. Sequencing was done on a sample of blood. The receptors come from a woman in her forties with Graves' hyperthyroidism.

To note about this clonotype: Possible read error: a much larger clone is one base away. The CDR3 sequence is CAISEHPDRGLLADAFF. The CDR3 coding sequence is TGTGCCATCAGTGAGCACCCGGACAGGGGGCTTTTGGCTGATGCTTTCTTT. The rearrangement uses TRBV10-3 and TRBJ1-1, with TRBD1 matching 11 bases. The CDR3 consists of 17 residues. Germline V lookup: CDR1 ENHRY, CDR2 SYGVKD.

This clonotype was found a few times. The V gene is TRBV6-5, the J gene TRBJ1-2; 10 bases are a match to TRBD1. Looked up from germline, CDR1 is MNHEY and CDR2 is SVGAGI. Trimming took 4 bases from V and 6 from J; bases not matched to a gene: 8. The CDR3 runs to 15 residues. CDR3 in amino acids: CASSLNGQGDHGYTF. CDR3 nucleotides: TGTGCCAGCAGTTTAAACGGACAGGGGGATCATGGCTACACCTTC.

This clonotype was counted ten times or more. This chain links TRBV7-2 with TRBJ2-7, with D perhaps TRBD1 (6 bases). CDR1 is SGHTA, CDR2 FQGNSA, per germline. Trimming shortened V by 7 bases and J by 6 bases, and 19 bases separated the two germline ends. The CDR3 sequence is 14 residues long. CDR3 in amino acids: CASTPQTGKAEQYF. CDR3 DNA: TGTGCCAGCACCCCTCAGACAGGAAAGGCCGAGCAGTACTTC.

This clonotype was detected ten times or more. The gene calls are TRBV6-5 and TRBJ2-7, with TRBD1 identical over 8 bases. The germline V gene encodes CDR1 MNHEY and CDR2 SVGAGI. CDR3 length: 13 amino acids. The V gene end was trimmed by 2 bases and the J gene end by 4 bases; junction bases not matched to a gene: 1. The DNA for the CDR3 is TGTGCCAGCAGTTACCGGGACAGGTACGAGCAGTACTTC. Protein product: CASSYRDRYEQYF.

This clonotype was observed a few times. The chain links TRBV7-9 to TRBJ1-5; D unclear. This CDR3 contains 12 residues. Trimming cost V 0 bases and J 9 bases, with 6 bases left between them. The germline gives CDR1 SEHNR, CDR2 FQNEAQ (reference sequence). DNA of the CDR3: TGTGCCAGCAGCTTAGCGCTCGGGCCCCAGCATTTT. The encoded protein is CASSLALGPQHF. The full variable domain, rest sourced from reference TRBV7-9 and TRBJ1-5, is DTGVSQNPRHKITKRGQNVTFRCDPISEHNRLYWYRQTLGQGPEFLTYFQNEAQLEKSRLLSDRFSAERPKGSFSTLEIQRTEQGDSAMYLCASSLALGPQHFGDGTRLSIL.

This clonotype was recorded at least ten times. The rearrangement links TRBV20-1 to TRBJ1-2, with no clear D. The germline gives CDR1 DFQATT, CDR2 SNEGSKA (reference sequence). This CDR3 region has 13 residues. V lost 6 bases to trimming and J lost 6 bases, with 17 bases between them. The CDR3 DNA reads as TGCAGTGCCCCTCCCGGTACCATTGATGGCTACACCTTC. Its translation is CSAPPGTIDGYTF.

This clonotype appeared a few times. The chain has TRBV6-5 and TRBJ2-2; tentatively, D is TRBD1 (5 bases). Germline V lookup: CDR1 MNHEY, CDR2 SVGAGI. The CDR3 totals 12 residues. V shed 6 bases and J shed 7 bases, with 9 bases lying between them. CDR3 DNA: TGTGCCAGCAGCCCAGGGAACGGGGAGCTGTTTTTT. Protein: CASSPGNGELFF.

The gene calls are TRBV11-2 and TRBJ2-1; TRBD2 agrees at 8 bases. V lost 1 base, J lost 5 bases, and 7 bases stayed unmatched. CDR3 length: 16 amino acids. CDR1 and CDR2 from the germline V gene are SGHAT and FQNNGV. CDR3 protein: CASSLGAGLVNNEQFF. DNA of the CDR3: TGTGCCAGCAGCTTAGGAGCGGGACTAGTAAACAATGAGCAGTTCTTC.

This chain joins TRBV5-8 and TRBJ1-1, with D tentatively TRBD1 (5 bases). V dropped 4 bases and J dropped 2 bases, with 18 bases sitting between them. CDR3 size: 16 residues. Germline CDR1 is SGHTS and CDR2 is YDEGEE. The CDR3 loop is CASSPALPDRNTEAFF. The CDR3 DNA reads as TGTGCCAGCAGCCCAGCCCTACCCGACAGAAACACTGAAGCTTTCTTT.

The chain carries TRBV7-2 and TRBJ1-4; no firm D call. The CDR3 extends over 15 amino acids. V lost 1 base, J lost 5 bases, and 11 bases lay in between. CDR1 SGHTA and CDR2 FQGNSA come from the germline V gene. As DNA, the CDR3 is TGTGCCAGCAGCTTAGACTCCCAGAAAAATGAAAAACTGTTTTTT. This translates into CASSLDSQKNEKLFF.

This clonotype has more than one count but fewer than ten. The chain recombines TRBV29-1 with TRBJ1-4, with unresolved D. Germline V gene sequence: CDR1 SQVTM, CDR2 ANQGSEA. V lost 6 bases, J lost 8 bases, and 19 bases lay in between. This CDR3 region has 14 residues. The CDR3 coding sequence is TGCAGCGTAGCAACCCAGTGGTTCTCAGAAAAACTGTTTTTT. Translating it yields CSVATQWFSEKLFF.

This rearrangement joins TRBV6-1 to TRBJ2-5; 8 bases fit TRBD1. CDR3 length equals 15 residues. With 11 bases clipped from V and 2 bases from J, the junction kept 13 bases outside the gene matches. Germline CDR1 reads MNHNS; CDR2 reads SASEGT. In DNA, the CDR3 is TGTGCCGCTACGACAGGGGAAGGGTGGCAAGAGACCCAGTACTTC. Translating gives CAATTGEGWQETQYF.

The V call is TRBV4-1, the J call TRBJ1-1; 10 bases line up with TRBD1. Germline V CDR1 and CDR2: MGHRA, YSYEKL. V lost 6 bases to trimming and J lost 2 bases; unmatched junction nucleotides: 9. CDR3 size: 16 residues. The CDR3 is CASRYPGQGINTEAFF. The CDR3 nucleotides read TGCGCCAGCAGGTATCCGGGACAGGGGATAAACACTGAAGCTTTCTTT.

This clonotype was detected only a few times. The J gene is TRBJ1-1, the V gene TRBV19; D gene ambiguous. The CDR3 has 14 residues. Looked up from germline, CDR1 is LNHDA and CDR2 is SQIVND (reference sequence). Trimming shortened V by 5 bases and J by 4 bases, and 14 bases separated the two germline ends. The chain's CDR3 is CASSFRAPGTEAFF. The CDR3 region has the DNA TGTGCCAGTAGTTTCCGAGCGCCGGGCACTGAAGCTTTCTTT.

This clonotype was observed many times. CDR3: CASSPRTGHGYTF. CDR3 sequence (DNA): TGTGCCAGCAGCCCACGGACAGGGCATGGCTACACCTTC. The chain carries TRBV7-8 and TRBJ1-2; the match to TRBD1 covers 8 bases. V gave up 5 bases and J gave up 6 bases; unmatched junction bases: 5. The germline V gene encodes CDR1 SGHVS and CDR2 FQNEAQ. The CDR3 has 13 residues.

This clonotype has ten or more counts. J is TRBJ1-4 and V is TRBV7-9; D remains unclear. Per germline, CDR1 SEHNR and CDR2 FQNEAQ (reference sequence). V was trimmed by 4 bases and J by 6 bases, leaving 6 bases between them. This CDR3 has 12 amino acids. The CDR3, as DNA: TGTGCCAGCAGCTCGCCTGATGAAAAACTGTTTTTT. It encodes CASSSPDEKLFF.

As concerns this clonotype: This is likely a read error, given that the CDR3 carries no conserved phenylalanine or tryptophan at its end. The chain uses TRBV2 and TRBJ1-5, with a possible D match to TRBD1 (5 bases). The germline gives CDR1 SNHLY, CDR2 FYNNEI. There are 17 residues in the CDR3. Here the CDR3 reads CASSKHPDTLGNQLQHL. CDR3 nucleotides: TGTGCCAGCAGCAAACACCCGGACACTCTGGGCAATCAGCTCCAGCATCTT.

This clonotype was counted many times. The rearrangement uses TRBV19 and TRBJ1-1; maybe TRBD1 (5 bases). CDR3 size: 15 residues. The germline CDR1 and CDR2 sequences are LNHDA and SQIVND (reference sequence). With 7 bases removed from V and 1 base from J, the gap between germline ends came to 16 bases. The CDR3 is CASMTLGLKNTEAFF. The CDR3 DNA sequence: TGTGCCAGTATGACGCTGGGGCTGAAGAACACTGAAGCTTTCTTT.

On this clonotype itself: It is likely a read error, because the conserved phenylalanine at the end of the CDR3 is missing. The chain joins TRBV4-1 to TRBJ1-5, with D hard to call. This CDR3 has 14 residues. V shed 1 base and J shed 7 bases, with 11 bases lying between them. Germline values: CDR1 MGHRA, CDR2 YSYEKL. The CDR3 bases are TGCGCCAGCAGCCAAGCTTCCGCGTTCCAGCCCCAGCATCTT. Translated: CASSQASAFQPQHL.

This chain links TRBV13 with TRBJ2-7; D possibly uses TRBD1 or TRBD2 (5 bases each). Germline CDR1 and CDR2: PRHDT and FYEKMQ (reference sequence). Trimming pared 4 bases from V and 0 bases from J, leaving 13 bases between. The CDR3 contains 15 residues. The CDR3 sequence is CASSSYGTVSYEQYF. CDR3 nucleotides: TGTGCCAGCAGCTCATACGGGACCGTCTCCTACGAGCAGTACTTC.

This clonotype was counted between two and nine times. The chain is built from TRBV9 and TRBJ2-2; maybe TRBD1 (6 bases). Per the germline V gene, CDR1 is SGDLS and CDR2 is YYNGEE. The germline V and J ends were trimmed by 2 bases and 4 bases, with 18 bases remaining between them. This CDR3 is built from 17 residues. CDR3 in amino acids: CASSVSIKGGATGELFF. DNA for the CDR3: TGTGCCAGCAGCGTCTCAATAAAAGGGGGTGCCACCGGGGAGCTGTTTTTT.

This clonotype was picked up many times. The J gene is TRBJ2-7, the V gene TRBV20-1; no clear D. This CDR3 region has 12 residues. Germline assignment: CDR1 DFQATT and CDR2 SNEGSKA (reference sequence). V shed 1 base and J shed 7 bases, with 11 bases lying between them. The CDR3 loop is CSARGHVGEQYF. The CDR3 DNA sequence: TGCAGTGCTAGAGGCCACGTTGGGGAGCAGTACTTC.

Ten or more counts support this clonotype. The chain links TRBV20-1 to TRBJ1-2; D remains unclear. Per germline, CDR1 DFQATT and CDR2 SNEGSKA (reference sequence). This CDR3 region has 14 residues. The V end was cut by 6 bases, the J end by 2 bases, with 16 bases between. The CDR3 nucleotides are TGCAGTGCCATTAGTGGGGATCAAAACTATGGCTACACCTTC. This gives the protein CSAISGDQNYGYTF.

The rearrangement joins TRBV19 to TRBJ1-1; perhaps TRBD1 as D (6 bases). CDR3 size: 13 residues. V lost 5 bases to trimming and J lost 3 bases, with 10 bases between them. Germline lookup yields CDR1 LNHDA and CDR2 SQIVND (reference sequence). This chain's CDR3 is CASSWGLDTEAFF. CDR3 coding DNA: TGTGCCAGTAGTTGGGGGCTGGACACTGAAGCTTTCTTT.

The V gene is TRBV20-1, the J gene TRBJ2-5, with TRBD1 matching 11 bases. From germline, CDR1 is DFQATT and CDR2 SNEGSKA (reference sequence). The CDR3 contains 14 residues. CDR3 sequence reads: CTELRDRGQETQYF. CDR3 sequence (DNA): TGCACGGAACTCCGGGACAGGGGGCAAGAGACCCAGTACTTC.

This clonotype came up a few times. The chain links TRBV4-3 to TRBJ1-4; D gene uncertain. The CDR3 consists of 15 residues. Deletions cut 0 bases from V and 0 bases from J, with 5 bases between. The germline V gene has CDR1 LGHNA and CDR2 YSLEER. CDR3: CASSQDLATNEKLFF. CDR3 bases: TGCGCCAGCAGCCAAGACCTGGCAACTAATGAAAAACTGTTTTTT.